The 28 T cell receptor beta chains below all came from one sample that was sequenced in a study of T-cell reconstitution after alpha-beta-depleted transplantation in children. Preparation of the TCRbeta library used unique molecular identifiers. MiXCR was run by TCRdb on the PCR reads, yielding one entry per CDR3 protein. The table shows some 520,000 distinct CDR3 sequences, with around a third occurring only once. The material was PBMCs from the stem cell graft donor, obtained from the stem cell graft. The receptors here all came from a human donor who donated a stem cell graft to a child with aplastic anemia.

The rearrangement uses TRBV7-2 and TRBJ2-1; a possible D gene is TRBD1 (6 bases). The CDR3 contains 13 residues. CDR1 SGHTA and CDR2 FQGNSA come from the germline V gene. V gave up 0 bases and J gave up 10 bases, with 10 bases separating them. This CDR3 is CASSLAIQGEQFF. The CDR3 nucleotides are TGTGCCAGCAGCTTAGCGATACAGGGCGAGCAGTTCTTC.

In DNA, the CDR3 is TGTGCCAGCAGCTTATTACAGAGCGACAATGAGCAGTTCTTC. This encodes CASSLLQSDNEQFF. The chain carries TRBV7-9 and TRBJ2-1; D call uncertain. The length of the CDR3 is 14 residues. The V gene lost 2 bases and the J gene lost 5 bases, with 10 bases spanning the gap. Germline-derived CDR1 and CDR2 are SEHNR and FQNEAQ (reference sequence).

This clonotype has only a few counts. The V gene is TRBV27, the J gene TRBJ2-6; TRBD1 is a possible D gene (6 bases). V was clipped by 5 bases and J by 0 bases, with 14 bases between them. Germline V gene data show CDR1 as MNHEY and CDR2 as SMNVEV (reference sequence). This CDR3 contains 17 residues. CDR3 residues: CASSPRDIPSGANVLTF. CDR3 coding DNA: TGTGCCAGCAGTCCAAGGGACATCCCCTCTGGGGCCAACGTCCTGACTTTC.

The chain employs TRBV2 and TRBJ2-7, with D perhaps TRBD2 (5 bases). Germline loops: CDR1 SNHLY, CDR2 FYNNEI. Trimming removed 7 bases from V and 4 bases from J, with 17 bases in between. The CDR3 contains 14 residues. CDR3 nucleotides: TGTGCCAGCATGGATCCCGGGGAGAGGTACGAGCAGTACGTC. Its translation: CASMDPGERYEQYV.

This chain links TRBV20-1 with TRBJ1-5; D perhaps matches TRBD1 (6 bases). Germline CDR1 and CDR2: DFQATT and SNEGSKA (reference sequence). Trimming took off 3 bases at V and 7 bases at J, with 28 bases between the two ends. This CDR3 has 18 amino acids. CDR3 in amino acids: CSASRPYREGVRRQPQHF. CDR3 DNA sequence: TGCAGTGCTAGCCGCCCGTACAGGGAGGGTGTACGGCGGCAGCCCCAGCATTTT.

This chain connects TRBV5-4 to TRBJ2-7; TRBD1 might be the D (5 bases). The V gene lost 2 bases and the J gene lost 4 bases, with 10 bases spanning the gap. Per the germline V gene, CDR1 is SGHNT and CDR2 is YYREEE (reference sequence). The CDR3 runs 13 residues. As DNA, the CDR3 is TGTGCCAGCAGCTTCCAACAGGAATACGAGCAGTACGTC. Translation: CASSFQQEYEQYV.

This clonotype is a singleton in its sample. The genes are TRBV28 and TRBJ2-1; the match to TRBD1 covers 7 bases. V shed 6 bases and J 13 bases; nucleotides not matched to a gene: 12. The germline CDR1 and CDR2 sequences are MDHEN and SYDVKM. The CDR3 length is 13 residues. DNA of the CDR3: TGTGCCAGCAGCCCCTCAGGGGGAATCATACAGTTCTTC. This encodes CASSPSGGIIQFF.

This clonotype has a single count. The chain employs TRBV12-3 or TRBV12-4 and TRBJ2-3; D is tentatively TRBD1 or TRBD2 (5 bases each). V lost 11 bases to trimming and J lost 4 bases, with 22 bases between them. There are 15 residues in the CDR3. The CDR3 sequence is CAGSKNGLGADTQYF. The CDR3 DNA follows: TGTGCCGGGTCCAAGAACGGGCTGGGGGCAGATACGCAGTATTTT.

V is TRBV5-1 and J is TRBJ2-1; 12 nucleotides line up with TRBD2. The CDR3 consists of 17 residues. Looked up from germline, CDR1 is SGHRS and CDR2 is YFSETQ. V lost 0 bases to trimming and J lost 8 bases; unmatched junction nucleotides: 9. The CDR3 coding sequence is TGCGCCAGCAGCTTGGCCCGACTAGCGGGAGTTGTGGATGAGCAGTTCTTC. Its translation: CASSLARLAGVVDEQFF.

The chain employs TRBV2 and TRBJ2-2; TRBD2 is a possible D gene (6 bases). Germline V lookup: CDR1 SNHLY, CDR2 FYNNEI. The V end was cut by 11 bases, the J end by 7 bases, with 20 bases between. The CDR3 consists of 14 residues. The CDR3 nucleotides are TGTGCCGGGGCCCCGGGCAGGCGGGGCGGGGAGCTGTTTTTT. It translates to CAGAPGRRGGELFF.

The chain employs TRBV7-8 and TRBJ2-3; TRBD1 is a possible D gene (5 bases). CDR1 SGHVS and CDR2 FQNEAQ come from the germline V gene. CDR3 length equals 17 residues. V shed 5 bases and J shed 3 bases, with 21 bases lying between them. The CDR3: CASSLMGQGSRTDTQYF. In DNA form, the CDR3 reads TGTGCCAGCAGCCTGATGGGGCAGGGCTCAAGGACAGATACGCAGTATTTT.

The genes are TRBV20-1 and TRBJ1-1; D gene ambiguous. The germline V gene encodes CDR1 DFQATT and CDR2 SNEGSKA (reference sequence). The CDR3 is 15 residues long. V was pared by 5 bases and J by 3 bases, with 19 bases between. The CDR3 coding sequence is TGCAGTGCTCCCGCGGTTGGCAGGCCTTACACTGAAGCTTTCTTT. Amino acids: CSAPAVGRPYTEAFF.

This clonotype showed up just a few times. The chain uses TRBV20-1 and TRBJ2-7; possibly TRBD2 for D (5 bases). Germline V gene data show CDR1 as DFQATT and CDR2 as SNEGSKA (reference sequence). V lost 5 bases and J lost 0, with 14 bases in between. This CDR3 contains 14 residues. The DNA for the CDR3 is TGCAGTGCTTTCGGACTGGCGAACTCCTACGAGCAGTACTTC. Translation: CSAFGLANSYEQYF.

A few counts support this clonotype. This chain links TRBV20-1 with TRBJ2-7; unclear D gene. Trimming stripped 4 bases from V and 3 bases from J, with 4 bases between. CDR1 is DFQATT and CDR2 is SNEGSKA in the germline V gene (reference sequence). The CDR3 contains 10 residues. The CDR3, as DNA: TGCAGTGCTACTAGCTACGAGCAGTACGTC. Residues: CSATSYEQYV.

The table lists this clonotype with a few counts. The CDR3 protein is CASSLAMTDNTEAFF. CDR3 DNA sequence: TGTGCCAGCAGCTTGGCCATGACAGATAACACTGAAGCTTTCTTT. V is TRBV5-5 and J is TRBJ1-1; possible D gene TRBD1, 5 bases. The CDR3 totals 15 residues. Germline V CDR1 and CDR2: SGHKS, YYEKEE (reference sequence). Trimming pared 0 bases from V and 2 bases from J, leaving 11 bases between. The full variable domain, completed using reference TRBV5-5 and TRBJ1-1, is DAGVTQSPTHLIKTRGQQVTLRCSPISGHKSVSWYQQVLGQGPQFIFQYYEKEERGRGNFPDRFSARQFPNYSSELNVNALLLGDSALYLCASSLAMTDNTEAFFGQGTRLTVV.

This clonotype occurred a few times. V and J are TRBV5-5 and TRBJ1-3; TRBD1 might be the D (6 bases). This CDR3 has 15 amino acids. CDR1 is SGHKS and CDR2 is YYEKEE in the germline V gene (reference sequence). Trimming took 6 bases from V and 0 from J, leaving 13 bases between them. This CDR3 reads CASNPDRHSGNTIYF. The DNA of the CDR3 is TGTGCCAGCAACCCTGACAGGCACTCTGGAAACACCATATATTTT. The full variable domain, its missing parts supplied by reference TRBV5-5 and TRBJ1-3, is DAGVTQSPTHLIKTRGQQVTLRCSPISGHKSVSWYQQVLGQGPQFIFQYYEKEERGRGNFPDRFSARQFPNYSSELNVNALLLGDSALYLCASNPDRHSGNTIYFGEGSWLTVV.

This clonotype was seen a single time. This chain uses TRBV9 with TRBJ2-1, with a tentative D call TRBD1 (5 bases). Per germline, CDR1 SGDLS and CDR2 YYNGEE. The CDR3 totals 13 residues. The V end was cut by 0 bases, the J end by 12 bases, with 13 bases between. As DNA, the CDR3 is TGTGCCAGCAGCGTAGGATCCGGTAGGGGGCAGTTCTTC. This encodes CASSVGSGRGQFF.

The V and J genes are TRBV11-2 and TRBJ2-1; D gene ambiguous. The CDR3 is 17 amino acids. CDR1 and CDR2 (germline): SGHAT, FQNNGV. With 1 base removed from V and 2 bases from J, the gap between germline ends came to 15 bases. DNA for the CDR3: TGTGCCAGCAGCTTAGTACAGACAAAAAAACCCTACAATGAGCAGTTCTTC. Its protein product is CASSLVQTKKPYNEQFF.

This chain joins TRBV11-2 and TRBJ1-5, with 8 bases matching TRBD1. Germline lookup yields CDR1 SGHAT and CDR2 FQNNGV. The J segment lost 4 bases and the V segment lost 5 bases, leaving 10 bases of the junction unmatched. The CDR3 extends over 16 amino acids. The DNA for the CDR3 is TGTGCCAGCAGCCCCGAGACAGGGGCCTATAATCAGCCCCAGCATTTT. Its translation: CASSPETGAYNQPQHF. The full variable domain, in which reference TRBV11-2 and TRBJ1-5 provide the parts outside the CDR3, is EAGVAQSPRYKIIEKRQSVAFWCNPISGHATLYWYQQILGQGPKLLIQFQNNGVVDDSQLPKDRFSAERLKGVDSTLKIQPAKLEDSAVYLCASSPETGAYNQPQHFGDGTRLSIL.

This chain uses TRBV29-1 with TRBJ2-1, with unresolved D. V was pared by 0 bases and J by 10 bases, with 7 bases between. This CDR3 has 11 residues. CDR1 and CDR2 (germline): SQVTM, ANQGSEA. The CDR3 loop reads CSVEDQYEQFF. The CDR3 DNA reads TGCAGCGTTGAAGATCAGTACGAGCAGTTCTTC.

The chain carries TRBV12-3 or TRBV12-4 and TRBJ1-3; tentatively, D is TRBD1 (5 bases). Trimming removed 3 bases from V and 0 bases from J, with 9 bases in between. The CDR3 length is 15 residues. Here the CDR3 DNA reads TGTGCCAGCAGTTTGGCGGGGCCCTCTGGAAACACCATATATTTT. Translation gives CASSLAGPSGNTIYF.

The CDR3 protein is CASSSVYGVTTQYF. CDR3 nucleotides: TGTGCCAGCAGCTCTGTTTATGGGGTTACGACGCAGTATTTT. V gene TRBV7-8 combines with J gene TRBJ2-3; D remains ambiguous. The CDR3 consists of 14 residues. Germline V CDR1 and CDR2: SGHVS, FQNEAQ. V lost 4 bases and J lost 9, with 17 bases in between.

This clonotype was seen a handful of times. For the CDR3, the DNA is TGCAGCGTTGATAGCGGGAACTCCTACAATGAGCAGTTCTTC. Protein product: CSVDSGNSYNEQFF. This chain joins TRBV29-1 and TRBJ2-1, with 8 bases lining up with TRBD2. Losses at the gene ends were 3 bases for V and 0 bases for J; bases not matched to a gene: 1. This CDR3 region has 14 residues. The V gene's germline CDR1 is SQVTM and CDR2 ANQGSEA.

The chain combines TRBV20-1 with TRBJ2-2; D is unresolved. The CDR3 sequence is 15 residues long. From germline, CDR1 is DFQATT and CDR2 SNEGSKA (reference sequence). With 1 base removed from V and 0 bases from J, the gap between germline ends came to 9 bases. In nucleotides, the CDR3 is TGCAGTGCTAGAGTTGGCCTATCGAACACCGGGGAGCTGTTTTTT. Encoded protein: CSARVGLSNTGELFF.

This chain connects TRBV29-1 to TRBJ2-7, with 11 nucleotides matching TRBD2. V trimming: 5 bases; J trimming: 2 bases; junction bases outside the gene matches: 5. The CDR3 loop spans 14 amino acids. Germline assignment: CDR1 SQVTM and CDR2 ANQGSEA. For the CDR3, the DNA is TGCAGCGTTTTAATAGCGGGAGGGCCCTACGAGCAGTACTTC. It encodes CSVLIAGGPYEQYF.

The rearrangement links TRBV18 to TRBJ2-7; 10 positions agree with TRBD2. With 2 bases clipped from V and 4 bases from J, the junction kept 14 bases outside the gene matches. Germline V lookup: CDR1 KGHSH, CDR2 LQKENI. There are 18 residues in the CDR3. CDR3 loop: CASSPRTSGGQGQYEQYF. CDR3 DNA: TGTGCCAGCTCACCAAGGACTAGCGGAGGGCAAGGGCAGTACGAGCAGTACTTC.

This clonotype was detected a few times. In DNA form, the CDR3 reads TGTGCCAGCAGCTTTCGGACTAGCGGGAGGCATGAGCAGTTCTTC. Translated: CASSFRTSGRHEQFF. The gene calls are TRBV7-2 and TRBJ2-1; 14 bases line up with TRBD2. Germline values: CDR1 SGHTA, CDR2 FQGNSA. J was trimmed by 8 bases and V by 3 bases; bases with no gene match: 3. There are 15 residues in the CDR3. The variable domain in full, with the rest retrieved from reference TRBV7-2 and TRBJ2-1, is GAGVSQSPSNKVTEKGKDVELRCDPISGHTALYWYRQSLGQGLEFLIYFQGNSAPDKSGLPSDRFSAERTGGSVSTLTIQRTQQEDSAVYLCASSFRTSGRHEQFFGPGTRLTVL.

This clonotype appeared a few times. The V and J genes are TRBV5-1 and TRBJ2-1; TRBD2 might be the D (6 bases). V lost 0 bases and J lost 7, with 14 bases in between. Germline V lookup: CDR1 SGHRS, CDR2 YFSETQ. The CDR3 spans 15 residues. CDR3 sequence reads: CASSLGPGVRNEQFF. The CDR3 nucleotides are TGCGCCAGCAGCTTGGGTCCGGGAGTGAGAAATGAGCAGTTCTTC.